This T cell receptor (beta chain) was found in a study of CD8 T cells in ankylosing spondylitis. Of note for this clonotype: The germline gene is not matched at one end of the junction; a read error may be the cause.

Making the TCR beta libraries involved quantitative 5'-RACE with molecular barcodes. TCRdb redid the calling of the 5' RACE reads with MiXCR, one entry per CDR3 protein. The data show 230,000 or so distinct CDR3 sequences, with roughly a quarter seen just once and over 0.55% held by the top ten. The CDR3 is 11 residues long. The rearrangement uses TRBV12-3 or TRBV12-4 and TRBJ2-1, with TRBD1 matching 8 bases. Specimen: blood, either unsorted or a sorted T cell fraction (not recorded which). The receptor was derived from a male donor with ankylosing spondylitis or in good health (not recorded which). CDR3 in amino acids: CASTLDRVTEF. DNA of the CDR3: TGTGCCAGCACTTTGGACAGGGTTACAGAATTC.